These 29 T cell receptor beta chains were sequenced from one sample in a study of human T cells and chemical hapten exposure. TCRdb called the RACE reads again in MiXCR, with one record for every CDR3 protein. There are roughly 380,000 distinct CDR3 sequences in the sample; over 6% occur only once, and about 5.4% lies in the top ten. As for time point: patch test 2, 6 weeks after DPC sensitization. Treatment: therapeutic diphenylcyclopropenone sensitization with weekly scalp DPC. Material: whole blood, obtained in connection with sensitization to the hapten diphenylcyclopropenone (DPC). The receptors shown here come from a woman between 18 and 29 years old with alopecia areata. Some clones in this sample may be carry-over from other donors' samples.

This clonotype was recorded many times. J is TRBJ2-1 and V is TRBV24-1; 14 positions agree with TRBD2. With 5 bases clipped from V and 5 bases from J, the junction kept 10 bases outside the gene matches. The germline gives CDR1 KGHDR, CDR2 SFDVKD. The CDR3 extends over 18 amino acids. The CDR3 region is CATSARGLAGDKDNEQFF. CDR3 nucleotides: TGTGCCACCAGTGCCCGGGGACTAGCGGGGGATAAGGACAATGAGCAGTTCTTC.

This clonotype was detected ten times or more. The gene calls are TRBV20-1 and TRBJ1-4, with 8 bases fitting TRBD1. The V gene's germline CDR1 is DFQATT and CDR2 SNEGSKA (reference sequence). With 3 bases clipped from V and 5 bases from J, the junction kept 5 bases outside the gene matches. The CDR3 spans 14 residues. As DNA, the CDR3 is TGCAGTGCTAGCCGACAGGGGCAGAATGAAAAACTGTTTTTT. The encoded protein is CSASRQGQNEKLFF.

V is TRBV28 and J is TRBJ2-7; a weak D match, TRBD2 (6 bases). There are 12 residues in the CDR3. The V and J ends lost 6 bases and 7 bases respectively, with 13 bases between them. Germline V lookup: CDR1 MDHEN, CDR2 SYDVKM. CDR3 sequence reads: CASSPLGGEQYF. CDR3 sequence (DNA): TGTGCCAGCAGCCCCCTTGGGGGGGAGCAGTACTTC.

This clonotype has only a few counts. The chain links TRBV7-2 to TRBJ2-7, with TRBD2 matching over 12 bases. V dropped 2 bases and J dropped 3; count of bases not matched to a gene: 2. The CDR3 contains 15 residues. Per germline, CDR1 SGHTA and CDR2 FQGNSA. The CDR3 DNA follows: TGTGCCAGCAGCTTAACTAGCGGGGGGATCTACGAGCAGTACTTC. Protein product: CASSLTSGGIYEQYF.

The gene calls are TRBV2 and TRBJ1-3; D is perhaps TRBD1 (5 bases). V was pared by 3 bases and J by 4 bases, with 10 bases between. CDR1 is SNHLY, CDR2 FYNNEI, per germline. The CDR3 consists of 14 residues. The CDR3 nucleotides are TGTGCCAGCAGTGAGCCCAGGGCCGGAAACACCATATATTTT. Its protein product is CASSEPRAGNTIYF.

This clonotype has a count of ten or more. The genes are TRBV29-1 and TRBJ1-2; 11 bases line up with TRBD1. J gave up 4 bases and V 3 bases, and 7 bases lay outside the gene matches. The germline gives CDR1 SQVTM, CDR2 ANQGSEA. The CDR3 spans 15 residues. The chain's CDR3 is CSVDGQGAIPYGYTF. In nucleotides, the CDR3 is TGCAGCGTTGATGGACAGGGGGCGATCCCCTATGGCTACACCTTC.

This clonotype has more than one count but fewer than ten. The J gene is TRBJ2-2, the V gene TRBV7-9, with 8 bases that match TRBD2. Germline V gene sequence: CDR1 SEHNR, CDR2 FQNEAQ (reference sequence). The CDR3 spans 15 residues. V lost 5 bases and J lost 3; bases outside the gene matches: 5. The CDR3 nucleotides read TGTGCCAGCAGCCCCGGGGGGGCTGACACCGGGGAGCTGTTTTTT. Its translation is CASSPGGADTGELFF. Combining the CDR3 with reference TRBV7-9 and TRBJ2-2 gives the whole variable domain DTGVSQNPRHKITKRGQNVTFRCDPISEHNRLYWYRQTLGQGPEFLTYFQNEAQLEKSRLLSDRFSAERPKGSFSTLEIQRTEQGDSAMYLCASSPGGADTGELFFGEGSRLTVL.

This clonotype was counted ten times or more. This chain links TRBV5-1 with TRBJ2-7, with D maybe TRBD1 (5 bases). The length of the CDR3 is 14 residues. V was shortened by 2 bases and J by 0 bases, with 9 bases between the two germline ends. Germline V gene lookup returns CDR1 SGHRS and CDR2 YFSETQ. CDR3 sequence: CASSLQVNSYEQYF. As DNA, the CDR3 is TGCGCCAGCAGCTTACAGGTTAACTCCTACGAGCAGTACTTC.

There are many counts of this clonotype. The chain carries TRBV3-1 and TRBJ2-3; TRBD1 matches at 9 bases. This CDR3 is built from 16 residues. The ends lost 4 bases at V and 2 bases at J; junction bases unmatched: 7. The germline gives CDR1 LGHDT, CDR2 YNNKEL (reference sequence). Written as DNA, the CDR3 is TGTGCCAGCAGCCTGTCCTGGGACAGGGACACAGATACGCAGTATTTT. Protein product: CASSLSWDRDTDTQYF.

This clonotype was seen repeatedly, ten times or more. The chain joins TRBV29-1 to TRBJ1-3; maybe TRBD1 (5 bases). Trimming removed 5 bases from V and 0 bases from J, with 11 bases in between. CDR1 and CDR2 from the germline V gene are SQVTM and ANQGSEA. This CDR3 contains 14 residues. The CDR3 is CSVRVGRSGNTIYF. The CDR3 DNA is TGCAGCGTTCGCGTGGGGCGCTCTGGAAACACCATATATTTT.

This clonotype appeared many times. This chain connects TRBV12-3 or TRBV12-4 to TRBJ2-1, with 13 bases lining up with TRBD2. The V gene end was trimmed by 1 base and the J gene end by 7 bases; junction bases not matched to a gene: 7. This CDR3 is 17 amino acids long. CDR3 DNA: TGTGCCAGCAGTTTAGGAGCACTAGCGGGGGGGCGAAATGAGCAGTTCTTC. It encodes CASSLGALAGGRNEQFF.

This clonotype appeared many times. This chain connects TRBV15 to TRBJ2-3; D is perhaps TRBD2 (5 bases). The CDR3 is 17 amino acids. Trimming removed 0 bases at V and 6 bases at J, with 19 bases between. Germline-derived CDR1 and CDR2 are LNHNV and YYDKDF (reference sequence). The CDR3 DNA reads TGTGCCACCAGCAGAGATTACGCCACAGCCGGGGAGGATACGCAGTATTTT. Residues: CATSRDYATAGEDTQYF.

This clonotype has only a few counts. V usage is TRBV27 and J usage is TRBJ2-1; 7 nucleotides align to TRBD2. This CDR3 comprises 18 residues. V gave up 4 bases and J gave up 0 bases; unmatched junction bases: 12. Germline V lookup: CDR1 MNHEY, CDR2 SMNVEV (reference sequence). CDR3 in amino acids: CASSSTPSSGSSYNEQFF. For the CDR3, the DNA is TGTGCCAGCAGTTCCACCCCTTCTAGCGGCAGCTCCTACAATGAGCAGTTCTTC.

The genes are TRBV5-1 and TRBJ2-5; 12 nucleotides align to TRBD2. Looked up from germline, CDR1 is SGHRS and CDR2 is YFSETQ. This CDR3 contains 17 residues. The trim removed 4 bases at V and 2 bases at J, leaving 9 bases unmatched. The CDR3 is CASSPRLAGALQETQYF. CDR3 in DNA: TGCGCCAGCAGCCCGCGACTAGCGGGGGCCCTACAAGAGACCCAGTACTTC. Full variable domain (rest looked up from reference TRBV5-1 and TRBJ2-5): KAGVTQTPRYLIKTRGQQVTLSCSPISGHRSVSWYQQTPGQGLQFLFEYFSETQRNKGNFPGRFSGRQFSNSRSEMNVSTLELGDSALYLCASSPRLAGALQETQYFGPGTRLLVL.

Ten or more counts support this clonotype. The J gene is TRBJ1-5, the V gene TRBV6-5; unclear D gene. Germline-derived CDR1 and CDR2 are MNHEY and SVGAGI. V was trimmed by 4 bases and J by 7 bases, leaving 14 bases between them. This CDR3 region has 14 residues. CDR3 nucleotide sequence: TGTGCCAGCAGTTCAGTGGGCGCGGGGCAGCCCCAGCATTTT. Encoded protein: CASSSVGAGQPQHF.

The chain employs TRBV5-1 and TRBJ1-2; D remains ambiguous. The CDR3 length is 15 residues. CDR1 is SGHRS, CDR2 YFSETQ, per germline. Trimming left V 3 bases short and J 3 bases short, with 15 bases between. The CDR3 here is CASSYEGGRDYGYTF. CDR3 DNA sequence: TGCGCCAGCAGCTATGAGGGAGGTCGGGACTATGGCTACACCTTC.

This clonotype was observed a handful of times. This sequence joins TRBV4-3 and TRBJ2-2, with unresolved D. Germline values: CDR1 LGHNA, CDR2 YSLEER. V lost 2 bases, J lost 0 bases, and 7 bases lay in between. The CDR3 length is 15 residues. The CDR3 DNA reads TGCGCCAGCAGCCAATGGACGCCGAACACCGGGGAGCTGTTTTTT. As protein: CASSQWTPNTGELFF.

Only a few counts were recorded for this clonotype. The rearrangement joins TRBV29-1 to TRBJ1-1; 10 nucleotides match TRBD1. Germline CDR1 SQVTM, CDR2 ANQGSEA. With 7 bases clipped from V and 4 bases from J, the junction kept 3 bases outside the gene matches. The CDR3 spans 12 residues. CDR3 region: CSAGDRGTEAFF. Here the CDR3 DNA reads TGCAGCGCGGGGGACAGGGGCACTGAAGCTTTCTTT.

The sample holds many counts of this clonotype. This chain joins TRBV6-2 or TRBV6-3 and TRBJ2-7; 7 bases align to TRBD1. Germline V gene sequence: CDR1 MNHEY, CDR2 SVGEGT. The ends lost 5 bases at V and 0 bases at J; junction bases unmatched: 13. The CDR3 covers 17 residues. The CDR3 DNA sequence: TGTGCCAGCAGTATAATCCCGGGACAGCGTCTCTCCTACGAGCAGTACTTC. This translates into CASSIIPGQRLSYEQYF.

This clonotype was observed a handful of times. The chain is built from TRBV10-3 and TRBJ2-2; D is perhaps TRBD1 (6 bases). The CDR3 contains 13 residues. The V and J ends lost 8 bases and 5 bases respectively, with 12 bases between them. CDR1 is ENHRY and CDR2 is SYGVKD in the germline V gene. DNA for the CDR3: TGTGCCATCGGCCTCCAGGGGACCGGGGAGCTGTTTTTT. This codes for CAIGLQGTGELFF.

This clonotype was detected only a few times. The chain carries TRBV28 and TRBJ2-1; 11 positions agree with TRBD2. Per germline, CDR1 MDHEN and CDR2 SYDVKM. The CDR3 is 14 residues long. Trimming at V came to 5 bases and at J to 7 bases, leaving 4 bases not matched to a gene. The CDR3 here is CASSRLAGKNEQFF. The DNA of the CDR3 is TGTGCCAGCAGTAGACTAGCGGGGAAGAATGAGCAGTTCTTC.

This clonotype has a count of ten or more. The J gene is TRBJ1-2, the V gene TRBV7-6; TRBD1 is a possible D gene (5 bases). This CDR3 is built from 13 residues. Trimming cost V 3 bases and J 4 bases, with 9 bases left between them. Germline V gene sequence: CDR1 SGHVS, CDR2 FNYEAQ. DNA of the CDR3: TGTGCCAGCAGCTTGGGGGTTCTCTATGGCTACACCTTC. Amino acids: CASSLGVLYGYTF.

The chain links TRBV2 to TRBJ1-2; maybe TRBD1 (5 bases). Between the trimmed V and J ends, which lost 5 bases and 4 bases, there was a span of 14 bases. The CDR3 sequence is 14 residues long. Germline V gene sequence: CDR1 SNHLY, CDR2 FYNNEI. This CDR3 is CASSFVRVGYGYTF. The CDR3 DNA reads as TGTGCCAGCAGTTTCGTCAGGGTGGGCTATGGCTACACCTTC. The complete variable domain, with remaining parts taken from reference TRBV2 and TRBJ1-2, reads EPEVTQTPSHQVTQMGQEVILRCVPISNHLYFYWYRQILGQKVEFLVSFYNNEISEKSEIFDDQFSVERPDGSNFTLKIRSTKLEDSAMYFCASSFVRVGYGYTFGSGTRLTVV.

The sample holds many counts of this clonotype. The rearrangement uses TRBV7-2 and TRBJ2-6; D remains ambiguous. The CDR3 has 15 amino acids. Per the germline V gene, CDR1 is SGHTA and CDR2 is FQGNSA. V was clipped by 2 bases and J by 0 bases, with 5 bases between them. CDR3 coding DNA: TGTGCCAGCAGCTTAAGGGTCTCTGGGGCCAACGTCCTGACTTTC. This codes for CASSLRVSGANVLTF.

This clonotype came up many times. The chain uses TRBV6-5 and TRBJ1-2; 9 positions agree with TRBD1. Trimming took 4 bases from V and 4 from J; bases not matched to a gene: 7. This CDR3 is built from 15 residues. The germline CDR1 and CDR2 sequences are MNHEY and SVGAGI. CDR3 bases: TGTGCCAGCAGTTTGGACAGGGGCACCAGCTATGGCTACACCTTC. Its protein product is CASSLDRGTSYGYTF.

This clonotype has at least ten counts. V usage is TRBV4-2 and J usage is TRBJ1-1; D gene unclear. CDR1 LGHNA and CDR2 YNFKEQ come from the germline V gene. Trimming pared 1 base from V and 3 bases from J, leaving 12 bases between. This CDR3 contains 15 residues. CDR3 nucleotide sequence: TGTGCCAGCAGCCAAGGGGCAGAGACGGACACTGAAGCTTTCTTT. Its translation: CASSQGAETDTEAFF.

This clonotype occurred many times. The chain carries TRBV5-1 and TRBJ1-1; D remains unclear. The CDR3 extends over 14 amino acids. From germline, CDR1 is SGHRS and CDR2 YFSETQ. Trimming removed 7 bases at V and 4 bases at J, with 17 bases between. The CDR3 sequence is CASRLTLSGTEAFF. In DNA form, the CDR3 reads TGCGCCAGCCGATTAACCCTGAGTGGCACTGAAGCTTTCTTT.

By its share, this clonotype is medium-sized. The chain employs TRBV13 and TRBJ2-7, with 7 bases identical to TRBD2. The ends lost 2 bases at V and 2 bases at J; junction bases unmatched: 9. There are 16 residues in the CDR3. CDR1 is PRHDT and CDR2 is FYEKMQ in the germline V gene (reference sequence). CDR3 nucleotides: TGTGCCAGCAGCTTAAATAGCGGGTCGCCTCCCTACGAGCAGTACTTC. Its protein product is CASSLNSGSPPYEQYF.

This clonotype was seen at least ten times. The chain is built from TRBV28 and TRBJ1-2, with a weak D call TRBD1 (6 bases). Trimming removed 3 bases at V and 4 bases at J, with 9 bases between. CDR3 length: 13 residues. CDR1 and CDR2 (germline): MDHEN, SYDVKM. CDR3 protein: CASSLQGLYGYTF. CDR3 in DNA: TGTGCCAGCAGTTTGCAGGGGCTCTATGGCTACACCTTC.